Many counts were recorded for the clone carrying this T cell receptor (beta chain). The antigen is not known. The sample is drawn from a study of human T cells and chemical hapten exposure. About the study: The patients were mostly female; they had alopecia areata, totalis or universalis.

The time point: patch test 1, 2 weeks after DPC sensitization. Treatment given: therapeutic diphenylcyclopropenone sensitization with weekly scalp DPC. Broader study findings: It was expanded TCRs that formed significantly more large CDR3 similarity clusters than controls did.

Individual cDNA molecules (in the library) carried attached unique molecular identifiers. One entry per CDR3 protein results from TCRdb running MiXCR on the RACE reads. The sample has 75,000 to 100,000 distinct CDR3 sequences; 9.5% to 15% are singletons. CDR1 is SQVTM, CDR2 ANQGSEA, per germline. The CDR3 contains 15 residues. The junction had 7 bases not matched to a gene; V was cut back by 3 bases and J by 6 bases. This sequence was found in a middle-aged woman with alopecia areata. Some clones in this sample may be carry-over from other donors' samples. This rearrangement joins TRBV29-1 to TRBJ2-7; 14 positions agree with TRBD2. The sequenced sample was whole blood, obtained in connection with sensitization to the hapten diphenylcyclopropenone (DPC). The CDR3 DNA follows: TGCAGCGTTGAGAGGCCGGGACTAGCGGGAGTCGAGCAGTACTTC. Its translation is CSVERPGLAGVEQYF.